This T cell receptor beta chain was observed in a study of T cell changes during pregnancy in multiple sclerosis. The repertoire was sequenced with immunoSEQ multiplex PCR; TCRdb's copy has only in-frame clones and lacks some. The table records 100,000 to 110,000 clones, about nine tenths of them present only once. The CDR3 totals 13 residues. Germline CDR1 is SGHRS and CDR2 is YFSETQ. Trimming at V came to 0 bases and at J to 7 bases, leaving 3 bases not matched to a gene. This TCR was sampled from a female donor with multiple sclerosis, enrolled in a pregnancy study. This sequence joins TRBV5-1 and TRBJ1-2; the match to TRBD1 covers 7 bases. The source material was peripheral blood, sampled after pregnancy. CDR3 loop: CASSLEAGGGYTF. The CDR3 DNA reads TGCGCCAGCAGCTTGGAAGCAGGGGGTGGCTACACCTTC. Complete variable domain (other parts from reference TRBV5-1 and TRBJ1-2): KAGVTQTPRYLIKTRGQQVTLSCSPISGHRSVSWYQQTPGQGLQFLFEYFSETQRNKGNFPGRFSGRQFSNSRSEMNVSTLELGDSALYLCASSLEAGGGYTFGSGTRLTVV.